This T cell receptor (beta chain) is from a study of blood T cell repertoires in COVID-19. Clones were sequenced by immunoSEQ multiplex PCR, and TCRdb holds only the in-frame ones, with some missing. This sample has roughly 400,000 clones, with around 90% found just once. V was clipped by 6 bases and J by 8 bases, with 16 bases between them. This CDR3 has 13 residues. The germline V gene encodes CDR1 SNHLY and CDR2 FYNNEI. This chain joins TRBV2 and TRBJ1-2, with D unresolved. This receptor was taken from a man between 18 and 35 years old who had recovered from COVID-19. The sample consisted of PBMCs or T cells enriched from blood (not recorded which). The chain's CDR3 is CASRSEGTSGYTF. The CDR3 DNA sequence: TGTGCCAGCAGGAGCGAGGGTACGTCCGGCTACACCTTC. Looking up the rest from reference TRBV2 and TRBJ1-2 gives the full variable domain: EPEVTQTPSHQVTQMGQEVILRCVPISNHLYFYWYRQILGQKVEFLVSFYNNEISEKSEIFDDQFSVERPDGSNFTLKIRSTKLEDSAMYFCASRSEGTSGYTFGSGTRLTVV.